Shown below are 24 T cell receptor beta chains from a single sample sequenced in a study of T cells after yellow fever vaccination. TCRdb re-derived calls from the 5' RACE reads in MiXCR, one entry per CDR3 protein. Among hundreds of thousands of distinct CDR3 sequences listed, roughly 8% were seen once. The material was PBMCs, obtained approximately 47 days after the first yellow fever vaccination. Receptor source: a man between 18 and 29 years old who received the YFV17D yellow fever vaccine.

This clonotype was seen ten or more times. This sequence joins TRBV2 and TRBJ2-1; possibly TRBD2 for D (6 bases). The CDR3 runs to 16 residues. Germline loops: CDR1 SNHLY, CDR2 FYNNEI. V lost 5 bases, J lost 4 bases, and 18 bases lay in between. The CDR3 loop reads CASSRTPGTDYNEQFF. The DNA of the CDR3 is TGTGCCAGCAGTCGGACCCCCGGGACTGATTACAATGAGCAGTTCTTC.

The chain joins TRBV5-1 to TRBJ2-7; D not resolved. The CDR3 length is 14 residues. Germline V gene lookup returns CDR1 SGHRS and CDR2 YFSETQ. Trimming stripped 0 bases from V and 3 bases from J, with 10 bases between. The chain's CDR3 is CASSLGATNYEQYF. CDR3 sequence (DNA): TGCGCCAGCAGCTTGGGTGCGACGAACTACGAGCAGTACTTC.

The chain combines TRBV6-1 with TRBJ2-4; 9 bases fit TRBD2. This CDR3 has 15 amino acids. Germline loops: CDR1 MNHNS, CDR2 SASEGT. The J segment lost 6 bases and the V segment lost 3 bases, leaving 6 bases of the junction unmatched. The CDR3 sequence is CASSDPRGGRNIQYF. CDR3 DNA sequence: TGTGCCAGCAGTGACCCGCGGGGGGGACGAAACATTCAGTACTTC.

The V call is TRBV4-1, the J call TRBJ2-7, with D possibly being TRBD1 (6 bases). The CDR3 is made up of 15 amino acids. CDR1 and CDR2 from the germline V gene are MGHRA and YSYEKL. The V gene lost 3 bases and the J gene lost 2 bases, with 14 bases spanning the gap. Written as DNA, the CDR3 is TGCGCCAGCAGCCAGGGGCCTACAGGGACCTACGAGCAGTACTTC. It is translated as CASSQGPTGTYEQYF.

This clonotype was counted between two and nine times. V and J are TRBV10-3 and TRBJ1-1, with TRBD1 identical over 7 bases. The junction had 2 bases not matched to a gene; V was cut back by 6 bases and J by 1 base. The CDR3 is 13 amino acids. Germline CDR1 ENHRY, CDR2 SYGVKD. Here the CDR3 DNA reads TGTGCCATCAGCGGGGACAGGAACACTGAAGCTTTCTTT. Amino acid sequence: CAISGDRNTEAFF.

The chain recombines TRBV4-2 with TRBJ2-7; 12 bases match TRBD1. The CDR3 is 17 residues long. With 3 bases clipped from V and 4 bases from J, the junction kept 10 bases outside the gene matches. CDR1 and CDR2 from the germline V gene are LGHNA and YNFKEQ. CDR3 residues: CASSQESPGQGAYEQYF. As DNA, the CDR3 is TGTGCCAGCAGCCAGGAATCCCCGGGACAGGGGGCTTACGAGCAGTACTTC.

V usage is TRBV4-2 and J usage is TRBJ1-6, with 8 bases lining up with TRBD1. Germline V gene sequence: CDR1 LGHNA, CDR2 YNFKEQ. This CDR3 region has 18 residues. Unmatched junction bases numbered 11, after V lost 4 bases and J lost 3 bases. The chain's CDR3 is CASSRAQGERGYNSPLHF. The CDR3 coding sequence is TGTGCCAGCAGCCGGGCACAGGGGGAGAGGGGCTATAATTCACCCCTCCACTTT.

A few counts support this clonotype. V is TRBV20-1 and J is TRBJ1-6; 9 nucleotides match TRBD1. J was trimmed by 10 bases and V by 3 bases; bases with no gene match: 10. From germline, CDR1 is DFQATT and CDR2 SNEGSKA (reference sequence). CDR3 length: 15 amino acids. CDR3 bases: TGCAGTGCTAGCGAACCGGGACAGGGAAGGTCACCCCTCCACTTT. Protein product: CSASEPGQGRSPLHF.

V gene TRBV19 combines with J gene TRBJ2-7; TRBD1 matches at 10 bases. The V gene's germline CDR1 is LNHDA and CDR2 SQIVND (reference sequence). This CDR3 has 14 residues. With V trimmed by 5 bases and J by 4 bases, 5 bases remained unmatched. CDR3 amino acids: CASSRDRGGYEQYF. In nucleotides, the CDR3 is TGTGCCAGTAGTCGGGACAGGGGCGGTTACGAGCAGTACTTC. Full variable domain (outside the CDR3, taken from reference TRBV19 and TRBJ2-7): DGGITQSPKYLFRKEGQNVTLSCEQNLNHDAMYWYRQDPGQGLRLIYYSQIVNDFQKGDIAEGYSVSREKKESFPLTVTSAQKNPTAFYLCASSRDRGGYEQYFGPGTRLTVT.

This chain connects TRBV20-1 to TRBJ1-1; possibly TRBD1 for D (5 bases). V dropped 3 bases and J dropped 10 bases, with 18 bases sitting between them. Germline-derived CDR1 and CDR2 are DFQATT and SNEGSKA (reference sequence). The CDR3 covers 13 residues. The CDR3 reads CSARGGTALGAFF. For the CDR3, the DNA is TGCAGTGCTAGGGGCGGGACGGCACTAGGAGCTTTCTTT.

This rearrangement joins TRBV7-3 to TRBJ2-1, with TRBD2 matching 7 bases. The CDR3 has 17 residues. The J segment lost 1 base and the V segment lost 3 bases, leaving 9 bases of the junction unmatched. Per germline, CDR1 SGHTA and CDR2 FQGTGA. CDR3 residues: CASSFFSRGSSYNEQFF. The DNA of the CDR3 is TGTGCCAGCAGCTTCTTTTCGCGGGGGAGTTCCTACAATGAGCAGTTCTTC.

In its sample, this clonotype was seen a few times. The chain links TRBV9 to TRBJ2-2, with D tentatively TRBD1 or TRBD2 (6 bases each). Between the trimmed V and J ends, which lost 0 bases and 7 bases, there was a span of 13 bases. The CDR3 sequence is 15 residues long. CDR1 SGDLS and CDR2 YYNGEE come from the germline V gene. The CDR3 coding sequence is TGTGCCAGCAGCGTAGAAGGGGGGCGCTTCGGGGAGCTGTTTTTT. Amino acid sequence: CASSVEGGRFGELFF. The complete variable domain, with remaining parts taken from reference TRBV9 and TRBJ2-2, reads DSGVTQTPKHLITATGQRVTLRCSPRSGDLSVYWYQQSLDQGLQFLIQYYNGEERAKGNILERFSAQQFPDLHSELNLSSLELGDSALYFCASSVEGGRFGELFFGEGSRLTVL.

For the CDR3, the DNA is TGCGCCAGCAGCTTGGGGTTCGGAGGCAATCAGCCCCAGCATTTT. This codes for CASSLGFGGNQPQHF. The gene calls are TRBV5-1 and TRBJ1-5; D is undetermined. Germline V gene data show CDR1 as SGHRS and CDR2 as YFSETQ. V was clipped by 0 bases and J by 2 bases, with 9 bases between them. The CDR3 has 15 residues.

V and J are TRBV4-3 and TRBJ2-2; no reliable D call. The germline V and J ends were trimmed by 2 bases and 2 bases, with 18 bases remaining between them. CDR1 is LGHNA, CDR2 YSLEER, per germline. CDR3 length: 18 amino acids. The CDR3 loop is CASSQFVKETDNTGELFF. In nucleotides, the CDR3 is TGCGCCAGCAGCCAATTTGTAAAGGAGACTGATAACACCGGGGAGCTGTTTTTT.

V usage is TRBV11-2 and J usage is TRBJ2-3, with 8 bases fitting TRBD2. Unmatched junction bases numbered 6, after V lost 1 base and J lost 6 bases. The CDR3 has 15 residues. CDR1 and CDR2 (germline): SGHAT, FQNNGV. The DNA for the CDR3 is TGTGCCAGCAGCTTAGCGGGGGGGAACCCCGATACGCAGTATTTT. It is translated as CASSLAGGNPDTQYF. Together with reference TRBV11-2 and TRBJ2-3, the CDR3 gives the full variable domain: EAGVAQSPRYKIIEKRQSVAFWCNPISGHATLYWYQQILGQGPKLLIQFQNNGVVDDSQLPKDRFSAERLKGVDSTLKIQPAKLEDSAVYLCASSLAGGNPDTQYFGPGTRLTVL.

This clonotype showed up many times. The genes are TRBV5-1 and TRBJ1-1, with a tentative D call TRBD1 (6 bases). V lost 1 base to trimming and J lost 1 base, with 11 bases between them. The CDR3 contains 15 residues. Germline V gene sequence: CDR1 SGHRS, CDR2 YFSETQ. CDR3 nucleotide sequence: TGCGCCAGCAGCTTGACAGCACAGGGGAACACTGAAGCTTTCTTT. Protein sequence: CASSLTAQGNTEAFF. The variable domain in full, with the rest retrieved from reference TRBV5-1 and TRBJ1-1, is KAGVTQTPRYLIKTRGQQVTLSCSPISGHRSVSWYQQTPGQGLQFLFEYFSETQRNKGNFPGRFSGRQFSNSRSEMNVSTLELGDSALYLCASSLTAQGNTEAFFGQGTRLTVV.

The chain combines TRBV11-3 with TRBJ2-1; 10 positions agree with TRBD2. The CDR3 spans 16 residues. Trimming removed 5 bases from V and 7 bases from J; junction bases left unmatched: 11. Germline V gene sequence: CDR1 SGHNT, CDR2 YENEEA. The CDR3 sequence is CASSPRTSGTFNEQFF. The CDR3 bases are TGTGCCAGCAGCCCGAGGACTAGCGGTACCTTTAATGAGCAGTTCTTC.

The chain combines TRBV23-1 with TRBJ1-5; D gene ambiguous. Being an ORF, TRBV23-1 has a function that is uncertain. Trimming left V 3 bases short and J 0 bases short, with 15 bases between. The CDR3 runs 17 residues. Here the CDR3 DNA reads TGCGCCAGCAGTCAGCCCGAGGGCCCATATAGCAATCAGCCCCAGCATTTT. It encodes CASSQPEGPYSNQPQHF.

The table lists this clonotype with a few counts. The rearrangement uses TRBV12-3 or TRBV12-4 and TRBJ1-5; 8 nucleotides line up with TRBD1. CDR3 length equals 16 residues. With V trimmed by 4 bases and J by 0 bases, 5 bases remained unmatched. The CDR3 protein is CASSSNQGASNQPQHF. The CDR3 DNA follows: TGTGCCAGCAGTTCTAATCAGGGGGCTAGCAATCAGCCCCAGCATTTT.

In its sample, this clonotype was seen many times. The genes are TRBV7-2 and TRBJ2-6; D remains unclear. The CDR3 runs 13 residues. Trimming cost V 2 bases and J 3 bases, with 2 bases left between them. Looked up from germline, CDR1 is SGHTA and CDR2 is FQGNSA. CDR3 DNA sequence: TGTGCCAGCAGCTTATATGGGGCCAACGTCCTGACTTTC. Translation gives CASSLYGANVLTF.

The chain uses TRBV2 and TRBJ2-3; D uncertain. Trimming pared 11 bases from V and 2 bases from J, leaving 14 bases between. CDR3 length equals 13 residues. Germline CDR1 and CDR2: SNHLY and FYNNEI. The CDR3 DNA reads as TGTGCCCGCGCCTATCGGCCCACAGATACGCAGTATTTT. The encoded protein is CARAYRPTDTQYF. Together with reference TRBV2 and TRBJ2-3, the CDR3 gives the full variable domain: EPEVTQTPSHQVTQMGQEVILRCVPISNHLYFYWYRQILGQKVEFLVSFYNNEISEKSEIFDDQFSVERPDGSNFTLKIRSTKLEDSAMYFCARAYRPTDTQYFGPGTRLTVL.

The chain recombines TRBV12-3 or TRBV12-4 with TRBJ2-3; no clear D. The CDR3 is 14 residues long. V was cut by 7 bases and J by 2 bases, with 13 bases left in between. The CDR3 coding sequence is TGTGCCAGCAACAGACCTGAGTCCACAGATACGCAGTATTTT. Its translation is CASNRPESTDTQYF.

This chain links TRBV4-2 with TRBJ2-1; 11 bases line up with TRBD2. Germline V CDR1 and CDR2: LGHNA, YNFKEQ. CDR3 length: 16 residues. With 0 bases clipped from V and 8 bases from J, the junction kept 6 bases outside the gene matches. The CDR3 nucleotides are TGTGCCAGCAGCCAAGAGGGTAGCGGGGGGGGGGATGAGCAGTTCTTC. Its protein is CASSQEGSGGGDEQFF.

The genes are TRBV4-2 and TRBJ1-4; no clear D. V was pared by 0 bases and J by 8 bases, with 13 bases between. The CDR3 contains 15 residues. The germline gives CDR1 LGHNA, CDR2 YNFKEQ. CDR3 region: CASSQDQAPMEKLFF. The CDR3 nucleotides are TGTGCCAGCAGCCAAGATCAGGCTCCCATGGAAAAACTGTTTTTT.